Below are 30 T cell receptor beta chains sequenced from a single sample in a study of blood T cell repertoires in COVID-19. The protocol was immunoSEQ multiplex PCR, while the TCRdb copy is restricted to in-frame clones and leaves out a portion. This sample has 390,000 or so clones, with roughly 89% found just once. The sample taken for sequencing was peripheral blood. The receptors here all came from a woman aged 25-40 years with active or convalescent COVID-19.

This sequence joins TRBV2 and TRBJ1-2; D might be TRBD1 (6 bases). This CDR3 is 14 amino acids long. Between the trimmed V and J ends, which lost 6 bases and 6 bases, there was a span of 17 bases. Germline V lookup: CDR1 SNHLY, CDR2 FYNNEI. The DNA for the CDR3 is TGTGCCAGCAGGAACGGGGGGGCAGGCAATGGCTACACCTTC. Translating it yields CASRNGGAGNGYTF.

J is TRBJ2-7 and V is TRBV6-5, with 9 bases matching TRBD1. Germline V gives CDR1 MNHEY, CDR2 SVGAGI. The CDR3 consists of 14 residues. V trimming: 4 bases; J trimming: 3 bases; junction bases outside the gene matches: 4. The CDR3, as DNA: TGTGCCAGCAGTTCGGGACAGGGCATCTACGAGCAGTACTTC. Protein: CASSSGQGIYEQYF.

The chain couples TRBV12-3 or TRBV12-4 to TRBJ2-4, with 8 bases lining up with TRBD2. V lost 6 bases and J lost 14; bases outside the gene matches: 6. This CDR3 comprises 11 residues. CDR3 loop: CASSKGLAKYF. CDR3 bases: TGTGCCAGCAGCAAAGGACTAGCAAAGTACTTC.

This sequence joins TRBV10-2 and TRBJ2-2; 8 bases agree with TRBD2. After removal of 7 bases from V and 6 bases from J, the junction contained 13 bases not matched to a gene. The CDR3 spans 16 residues. Germline values: CDR1 WSHSY, CDR2 SAAADI. CDR3 sequence reads: CASNPHPGGASGELFF. The CDR3 nucleotides read TGCGCCAGCAACCCCCACCCCGGGGGGGCCTCCGGGGAGCTGTTTTTT.

This chain joins TRBV18 and TRBJ2-5; a weak D match, TRBD1 (6 bases). CDR1 KGHSH and CDR2 LQKENI come from the germline V gene. V lost 4 bases and J lost 1, with 13 bases in between. This CDR3 has 15 residues. CDR3: CASSRSGTPQETQYF. The CDR3 DNA sequence: TGTGCCAGCTCACGGTCCGGGACACCCCAAGAGACCCAGTACTTC. The whole variable domain, remainder taken from reference TRBV18 and TRBJ2-5, is NAGVMQNPRHLVRRRGQEARLRCSPMKGHSHVYWYRQLPEEGLKFMVYLQKENIIDESGMPKERFSAEFPKEGPSILRIQQVVRGDSAAYFCASSRSGTPQETQYFGPGTRLLVL.

The chain recombines TRBV24-1 with TRBJ2-1; 12 bases are shared with TRBD2. Per germline, CDR1 KGHDR and CDR2 SFDVKD. With 2 bases clipped from V and 7 bases from J, the junction kept 2 bases outside the gene matches. This CDR3 spans 15 amino acids. The chain's CDR3 is CATSDWTSGANEQFF. The CDR3 DNA is TGTGCCACCAGTGATTGGACTAGCGGGGCTAATGAGCAGTTCTTC.

This clone turned up a few times. The chain is built from TRBV14 and TRBJ2-1; a weak D match, TRBD2 (6 bases). Germline V gene sequence: CDR1 SGHDN, CDR2 FVKESK. This CDR3 is 16 amino acids long. Trimming left V 4 bases short and J 3 bases short, with 16 bases between. The CDR3 DNA reads as TGTGCCAGCAGCCGAGTTGGGGGGAGCGGCTACAATGAGCAGTTCTTC. Protein sequence: CASSRVGGSGYNEQFF.

This chain joins TRBV6-5 and TRBJ1-2; tentatively, D is TRBD1 (5 bases). Trimming took off 7 bases at V and 4 bases at J, with 19 bases between the two ends. From germline, CDR1 is MNHEY and CDR2 SVGAGI. This CDR3 contains 15 residues. DNA for the CDR3: TGTGCCAGCACCGGAGCGGGGGGGACTGGCTATGGCTACACCTTC. Translated: CASTGAGGTGYGYTF.

The genes are TRBV5-6 and TRBJ1-2, with a weak D call TRBD1 (6 bases). Trimming took 1 base from V and 8 from J, leaving 12 bases between them. The CDR3 is 13 amino acids. Germline loops: CDR1 SGHDT, CDR2 YYEEEE. Here the CDR3 DNA reads TGTGCCAGCAGCTTGACAGGGAGGGACGGCTACACCTTC. Translated, it gives CASSLTGRDGYTF.

The chain is built from TRBV12-5 and TRBJ2-3; TRBD1 matches at 7 bases. Germline V gives CDR1 LGHNT, CDR2 FRNRAP. J was trimmed by 1 base and V by 0 bases; bases with no gene match: 10. The CDR3 has 18 residues. CDR3 sequence (DNA): TGTGCTAGTGGTTTGGTTCGACAGGGATTTTATGGCACAGATACGCAGTATTTT. This codes for CASGLVRQGFYGTDTQYF.

In DNA form, the CDR3 reads TGTGCCAGCAGTCTGGACAGGGGGCCCTACGAGCAGTACTTC. Translated, it gives CASSLDRGPYEQYF. The genes are TRBV2 and TRBJ2-7; 11 nucleotides agree with TRBD1. Germline CDR1 and CDR2: SNHLY and FYNNEI. The CDR3 contains 14 residues. The trim removed 5 bases at V and 2 bases at J, leaving 2 bases unmatched. The full variable domain, completed using reference TRBV2 and TRBJ2-7, is EPEVTQTPSHQVTQMGQEVILRCVPISNHLYFYWYRQILGQKVEFLVSFYNNEISEKSEIFDDQFSVERPDGSNFTLKIRSTKLEDSAMYFCASSLDRGPYEQYFGPGTRLTVT.

Written as DNA, the CDR3 is TGTGCCAGCAGCGTAGGCGACAGGAACTCTGGAAACACCATATATTTT. Protein sequence: CASSVGDRNSGNTIYF. This chain links TRBV9 with TRBJ1-3; D is possibly TRBD1 (6 bases). Germline CDR1 and CDR2: SGDLS and YYNGEE. The CDR3 spans 16 residues. Trimming shortened V by 0 bases and J by 0 bases, and 10 bases separated the two germline ends.

V is TRBV5-6 and J is TRBJ1-1; 8 nucleotides align to TRBD1. This CDR3 is built from 16 residues. Germline lookup yields CDR1 SGHDT and CDR2 YYEEEE. Trimming cost V 1 base and J 4 bases; bases outside gene matches: 9. Written as DNA, the CDR3 is TGTGCCAGCAGCTTGTCTCAGGACAGGGAAGGCACTGAAGCTTTCTTT. Its translation is CASSLSQDREGTEAFF.

The CDR3 DNA sequence: TGTGCCACCTCAGGGACAGGGACCGAGCAGTACTTC. Translated: CATSGTGTEQYF. The chain carries TRBV2 and TRBJ2-7; 9 bases are a match to TRBD1. Germline V gene data show CDR1 as SNHLY and CDR2 as FYNNEI. The CDR3 covers 12 residues. The J segment lost 6 bases and the V segment lost 10 bases, leaving 7 bases of the junction unmatched.

V gene TRBV9 combines with J gene TRBJ1-3; no firm D call. CDR3 length: 15 residues. Germline lookup yields CDR1 SGDLS and CDR2 YYNGEE. V was pared by 5 bases and J by 0 bases, with 12 bases between. CDR3 in amino acids: CASRSGEDSGNTIYF. CDR3 DNA sequence: TGTGCCAGCAGGTCCGGTGAGGACTCTGGAAACACCATATATTTT.

This chain links TRBV9 with TRBJ1-3; D gene unclear. Trimming removed 4 bases from V and 6 bases from J, with 11 bases in between. The CDR3 contains 13 residues. Per germline, CDR1 SGDLS and CDR2 YYNGEE. CDR3 sequence (DNA): TGTGCCAGCAGCCCGTCTACGCAAAACACCATATATTTT. Translating gives CASSPSTQNTIYF.

The chain combines TRBV9 with TRBJ1-6; a possible D gene is TRBD1 (5 bases). Trimming left V 3 bases short and J 0 bases short, with 13 bases between. Germline lookup yields CDR1 SGDLS and CDR2 YYNGEE. The CDR3 consists of 17 residues. CDR3 loop: CASSESRGSSYNSPLHF. In DNA form, the CDR3 reads TGTGCCAGCAGCGAGTCCCGGGGGAGCTCCTATAATTCACCCCTCCACTTT.

Only a few counts were recorded for this clone. The rearrangement links TRBV7-9 to TRBJ1-1; D unresolved. With 0 bases removed from V and 5 bases from J, the gap between germline ends came to 10 bases. This CDR3 is 14 amino acids long. Per the germline V gene, CDR1 is SEHNR and CDR2 is FQNEAQ (reference sequence). The CDR3: CASSLAPVETEAFF. The CDR3, as DNA: TGTGCCAGCAGCTTAGCTCCGGTGGAGACTGAAGCTTTCTTT.

The rearrangement joins TRBV6-1 to TRBJ2-5; 13 bases are a match to TRBD2. V trimming: 4 bases; J trimming: 2 bases; junction bases outside the gene matches: 4. The germline CDR1 and CDR2 sequences are MNHNS and SASEGT. This CDR3 region has 16 residues. Here the CDR3 reads CASSGTSGGLQETQYF. CDR3 sequence (DNA): TGTGCCAGCAGTGGGACTAGCGGGGGACTACAAGAGACCCAGTACTTC.

The chain couples TRBV5-1 to TRBJ1-1; the match to TRBD1 covers 11 bases. Germline values: CDR1 SGHRS, CDR2 YFSETQ. This CDR3 has 16 amino acids. V shed 3 bases, J shed 6 bases, and the junction held 10 bases outside the gene matches. CDR3 sequence: CASSYGQGALVAEAFF. CDR3 DNA sequence: TGCGCCAGCAGCTACGGACAGGGGGCTCTCGTGGCTGAAGCTTTCTTT.

The chain has TRBV29-1 and TRBJ2-2, with 7 positions matching TRBD1. The CDR3 contains 14 residues. Germline CDR1 and CDR2: SQVTM and ANQGSEA. Losses at the gene ends were 0 bases for V and 5 bases for J; bases not matched to a gene: 3. The CDR3 region has the DNA TGCAGCGTTGAAGAAGTACAGGGGACCGGGGAGCTGTTTTTT. It codes for CSVEEVQGTGELFF.

A word on this clone: Other DNA sequences in the same sample also yield this CDR3. The V and J genes are TRBV4-1 and TRBJ1-1, with 7 nucleotides matching TRBD1. The V gene's germline CDR1 is MGHRA and CDR2 YSYEKL. The CDR3 is made up of 14 amino acids. V lost 4 bases, J lost 0 bases, and 2 bases stayed unmatched. CDR3: CASSPGQLNTEAFF. CDR3 DNA: TGCGCCAGCAGCCCGGGACAGTTGAACACTGAAGCTTTCTTT.

The genes are TRBV19 and TRBJ1-5; TRBD1 aligns across 8 bases. The J segment lost 3 bases and the V segment lost 6 bases, leaving 16 bases of the junction unmatched. Germline CDR1 and CDR2: LNHDA and SQIVND (reference sequence). The CDR3 is 18 residues long. The CDR3: CASSELSVIQGDNQPQHF. For the CDR3, the DNA is TGTGCCAGTAGCGAATTGTCGGTAATACAGGGGGACAATCAGCCCCAGCATTTT.

The chain joins TRBV6-1 to TRBJ1-3, with 8 positions matching TRBD1. Trimming cost V 2 bases and J 2 bases; bases outside gene matches: 5. CDR1 MNHNS and CDR2 SASEGT come from the germline V gene. This CDR3 region has 16 residues. The CDR3, as DNA: TGTGCCAGCAGTGAATACGGCAGGGGGCCTGGAAACACCATATATTTT. Encoded protein: CASSEYGRGPGNTIYF.

The chain links TRBV11-2 to TRBJ2-3, with D perhaps matching TRBD1 (7 bases). This CDR3 spans 18 amino acids. Germline lookup yields CDR1 SGHAT and CDR2 FQNNGV. V shed 0 bases and J shed 1 base, with 17 bases lying between them. CDR3 loop: CASSLDRWGDRGTDTQYF. The CDR3 DNA reads TGTGCCAGCAGCTTAGATCGTTGGGGGGACAGAGGCACAGATACGCAGTATTTT.

The chain links TRBV6-5 to TRBJ1-1, with D unresolved. V lost 0 bases to trimming and J lost 1 base, with 12 bases between them. Germline V gives CDR1 MNHEY, CDR2 SVGAGI. The CDR3 is 16 amino acids. In nucleotides, the CDR3 is TGTGCCAGCAGTTACTCCTTTTGGAGCCCGAACACTGAAGCTTTCTTT. Its protein is CASSYSFWSPNTEAFF.

The chain carries TRBV4-1 and TRBJ1-6; perhaps TRBD1 as D (6 bases). V lost 1 base and J lost 10, with 14 bases in between. Germline CDR1 reads MGHRA; CDR2 reads YSYEKL. CDR3 length: 15 amino acids. The CDR3 bases are TGCGCCAGCAGCCAAGCGTCGGGACACAGATCACCCCTCCACTTT. Protein product: CASSQASGHRSPLHF.

V is TRBV28 and J is TRBJ2-5, with 9 bases aligning to TRBD2. Per germline, CDR1 MDHEN and CDR2 SYDVKM. The CDR3 totals 18 residues. The trim removed 4 bases at V and 3 bases at J, leaving 15 bases unmatched. Here the CDR3 reads CASSSRTSAPWGEETQYF. The CDR3 DNA reads as TGTGCCAGCAGTTCGAGGACTAGCGCGCCGTGGGGGGAAGAGACCCAGTACTTC.

The gene calls are TRBV25-1 and TRBJ2-7; 8 bases map to TRBD1. This CDR3 comprises 15 residues. Unmatched junction bases numbered 7, after V lost 1 base and J lost 5 bases. From germline, CDR1 is MGHDK and CDR2 SYGVNS. The CDR3 protein is CASSEWAGGKDEQYF. DNA for the CDR3: TGTGCCAGCAGTGAATGGGCAGGGGGCAAGGACGAGCAGTACTTC.

J is TRBJ2-7 and V is TRBV24-1; 9 bases match TRBD1. CDR3 size: 14 residues. Trimming cost V 5 bases and J 4 bases; bases outside gene matches: 5. CDR1 and CDR2 (germline): KGHDR, SFDVKD. DNA of the CDR3: TGTGCCACCAGTGGCGGGACAGGGCATTACGAGCAGTACTTC. As protein: CATSGGTGHYEQYF.